The 28 T cell receptor beta chains listed next were all sequenced from one sample in a study of cytomegalovirus exposure and HLA in healthy donors. PCR primers comprised 60 Vbeta and 13 Jbeta primers. Produced via immunoSEQ multiplex PCR; TCRdb's table is partial and in-frame only. The sample carries approximately 100,000 clones, around 73% recorded once. The sample consisted of PBMCs. The origin of the receptors is a man aged 40-49 years in good health and CMV-seronegative.

The CDR3 is CASSLEWTSSYEQYF. DNA for the CDR3: TGTGCCAGCAGCTTGGAGTGGACTAGCTCCTACGAGCAGTACTTC. The chain has TRBV5-5 and TRBJ2-7, with TRBD2 identical over 7 bases. Germline V CDR1 and CDR2: SGHKS, YYEKEE (reference sequence). V gave up 0 bases and J gave up 0 bases; unmatched junction bases: 3. The CDR3 loop spans 15 amino acids.

The V gene is TRBV19, the J gene TRBJ2-7; possibly TRBD2 for D (7 bases). Germline lookup yields CDR1 LNHDA and CDR2 SQIVND (reference sequence). Trimming took off 5 bases at V and 6 bases at J, with 14 bases between the two ends. The CDR3 has 13 residues. The CDR3: CASSPEGGGEQYF. CDR3 coding DNA: TGTGCCAGTAGTCCGGAGGGGGGGGGCGAGCAGTACTTC.

J is TRBJ1-2 and V is TRBV4-3; D not certain. V lost 3 bases, J lost 10 bases, and 15 bases lay in between. Looked up from germline, CDR1 is LGHNA and CDR2 is YSLEER. CDR3 length equals 13 residues. CDR3 bases: TGCGCCAGCAGCCAGAGGAACCCCCCTGTCTACACCTTC. Its translation is CASSQRNPPVYTF.

The sample holds a few counts of this clone. V and J are TRBV6-5 and TRBJ2-7, with no clear D. CDR3 length equals 12 residues. Germline loops: CDR1 MNHEY, CDR2 SVGAGI. The ends were cut back, 4 bases at V and 4 bases at J, with 8 bases in the middle. The CDR3 sequence: CASSFSGYEQYF. The CDR3 nucleotides are TGTGCCAGCAGTTTTTCGGGTTACGAGCAGTACTTC.

V usage is TRBV30 and J usage is TRBJ2-5, with a tentative D call TRBD2 (5 bases). The assigned J gene may be wrong: the sequence end matches TRBJ2-7 better. The CDR3 sequence is 16 residues long. Germline CDR1 GTSNPN, CDR2 SVGIG (reference sequence). The CDR3 DNA reads as TGTGCCTGGAGTGTAGATGGACTCGACACCCGGTACGAGCAGTACTTC. Encoded protein: CAWSVDGLDTRYEQYF.

The chain joins TRBV29-1 to TRBJ1-1, with D maybe TRBD1 (6 bases). V shed 6 bases and J shed 6 bases, with 11 bases lying between them. Looked up from germline, CDR1 is SQVTM and CDR2 is ANQGSEA. This CDR3 is 11 amino acids long. The CDR3 DNA is TGCAGCGTACAGGGACCATCTGAAGCTTTCTTT. Translating gives CSVQGPSEAFF.

The genes are TRBV4-3 and TRBJ1-5, with 9 bases fitting TRBD1. Germline lookup yields CDR1 LGHNA and CDR2 YSLEER. This CDR3 is built from 17 residues. V was pared by 0 bases and J by 5 bases, with 8 bases of the junction left unmatched. In nucleotides, the CDR3 is TGCGCCAGCAGCCAAGACCCTACCACAGGGGGCCATCAGCCCCAGCATTTT. Its translation: CASSQDPTTGGHQPQHF.

This rearrangement joins TRBV10-2 to TRBJ2-7; a weak D match, TRBD1 (6 bases). In germline, CDR1 is WSHSY, CDR2 SAAADI. V was pared by 3 bases and J by 2 bases, with 17 bases between. The CDR3 extends over 16 amino acids. This CDR3 is CASSDSAGEYTYEQYF. The CDR3 coding sequence is TGCGCCAGCAGTGACTCCGCAGGGGAGTACACCTACGAGCAGTACTTC.

The rearrangement uses TRBV6-5 and TRBJ1-1; 9 nucleotides agree with TRBD1. Per the germline V gene, CDR1 is MNHEY and CDR2 is SVGAGI. The CDR3 extends over 13 amino acids. The V and J ends lost 6 bases and 6 bases, in that order; junction bases with no gene match: 5. In DNA form, the CDR3 reads TGTGCCAGCAGCCGGGACAGGGTTTCTGAAGCTTTCTTT. Amino acid sequence: CASSRDRVSEAFF.

This rearrangement joins TRBV7-2 to TRBJ2-5; tentatively, D is TRBD1 (6 bases). The CDR3 totals 15 residues. V lost 3 bases and J 5 bases, leaving 16 bases between the germline ends. Germline loops: CDR1 SGHTA, CDR2 FQGNSA. The DNA of the CDR3 is TGTGCCAGCAGCTTTACAGCTCAGGGGACGGAGACCCAGTACTTC. This translates into CASSFTAQGTETQYF.

This clone was observed a handful of times. This chain connects TRBV7-2 to TRBJ1-4; the match to TRBD1 covers 7 bases. Germline lookup yields CDR1 SGHTA and CDR2 FQGNSA. The CDR3 length is 14 residues. Trimming took 5 bases from V and 6 from J; bases not matched to a gene: 6. The CDR3 loop reads CASSPGTADEKLFF. The CDR3 nucleotides are TGTGCCAGCAGCCCCGGGACAGCCGATGAAAAACTGTTTTTT.

This chain links TRBV5-5 with TRBJ2-5; D might be TRBD2 (5 bases). The CDR3 has 16 amino acids. Trimming took 4 bases from V and 5 from J, leaving 21 bases between them. Germline-derived CDR1 and CDR2 are SGHKS and YYEKEE (reference sequence). The chain's CDR3 is CASSRNAGSPKETQYF. The CDR3 nucleotides are TGTGCCAGCAGCCGAAACGCGGGCTCCCCTAAGGAGACCCAGTACTTC.

Only a few counts were recorded for this clone. This chain links TRBV30 with TRBJ1-6, with D maybe TRBD1 (6 bases). CDR1 and CDR2 from the germline V gene are GTSNPN and SVGIG (reference sequence). CDR3 length: 17 residues. The V end was cut by 1 base, the J end by 0 bases, with 13 bases between. This CDR3 reads CAWSDPDRISYNSPLHF. As DNA, the CDR3 is TGTGCCTGGAGTGATCCCGACAGGATCTCCTATAATTCACCCCTCCACTTT.

This chain links TRBV4-3 with TRBJ2-5; possibly TRBD1 for D (6 bases). The germline V gene has CDR1 LGHNA and CDR2 YSLEER. Trimming pared 3 bases from V and 2 bases from J, leaving 10 bases between. The CDR3 is 14 amino acids. CDR3 in DNA: TGCGCCAGCAGCCAGGGACACTGGCAAGAGACCCAGTACTTC. Its translation: CASSQGHWQETQYF.

CDR3 bases: TGCGCCAGCAGCCAAGAGAGGGTATATTCACCCCTCCACTTT. Translating it yields CASSQERVYSPLHF. This chain links TRBV4-3 with TRBJ1-6; D remains unclear. The length of the CDR3 is 14 residues. Germline values: CDR1 LGHNA, CDR2 YSLEER. V gave up 0 bases and J gave up 8 bases, with 8 bases separating them.

The chain joins TRBV7-3 to TRBJ2-2; 11 bases are shared with TRBD2. Trimming took 5 bases from V and 5 from J; bases not matched to a gene: 7. CDR1 and CDR2 from the germline V gene are SGHTA and FQGTGA. This CDR3 is 16 amino acids long. In DNA form, the CDR3 reads TGTGCCAGCAGCATCGGGACTAGCGGACTGACCGGGGAGCTGTTTTTT. It specifies CASSIGTSGLTGELFF.

This chain links TRBV2 with TRBJ1-1; 7 bases are a match to TRBD1. After removal of 7 bases from V and 3 bases from J, the junction contained 11 bases not matched to a gene. CDR1 SNHLY and CDR2 FYNNEI come from the germline V gene. The length of the CDR3 is 15 residues. CDR3 in DNA: TGTGCCAGCACCGCCCCAGGGACAGTCTACACTGAAGCTTTCTTT. Its protein product is CASTAPGTVYTEAFF. Full variable domain (rest looked up from reference TRBV2 and TRBJ1-1): EPEVTQTPSHQVTQMGQEVILRCVPISNHLYFYWYRQILGQKVEFLVSFYNNEISEKSEIFDDQFSVERPDGSNFTLKIRSTKLEDSAMYFCASTAPGTVYTEAFFGQGTRLTVV.

V is TRBV14 and J is TRBJ2-7, with 7 bases identical to TRBD1. Germline loops: CDR1 SGHDN, CDR2 FVKESK. The CDR3 covers 13 residues. V was clipped by 3 bases and J by 4 bases; unmatched bases: 3. The CDR3 here is CASSQTGRYEQYF. The CDR3 DNA sequence: TGTGCCAGCAGCCAGACAGGGAGATACGAGCAGTACTTC.

This clone came up once. CDR3 in amino acids: CASSESHYTGELFF. CDR3 in DNA: TGTGCCAGCAGTGAATCCCACTACACCGGGGAGCTGTTTTTT. The chain is built from TRBV25-1 and TRBJ2-2; no firm D call. Germline-derived CDR1 and CDR2 are MGHDK and SYGVNS. The CDR3 length is 14 residues. V was trimmed by 1 base and J by 3 bases, leaving 6 bases between them.

The chain carries TRBV6-1 and TRBJ1-2, with a tentative D call TRBD1 (6 bases). Trimming pared 3 bases from V and 1 base from J, leaving 12 bases between. This CDR3 is 15 amino acids long. Germline assignment: CDR1 MNHNS and CDR2 SASEGT. CDR3 sequence reads: CASSERTGNNYGYTF. The CDR3 nucleotides are TGTGCCAGCAGTGAGAGAACAGGGAATAACTATGGCTACACCTTC.

The chain uses TRBV7-2 and TRBJ2-1; 7 nucleotides line up with TRBD2. V was pared by 1 base and J by 7 bases, with 7 bases of the junction left unmatched. From germline, CDR1 is SGHTA and CDR2 FQGNSA. There are 15 residues in the CDR3. The CDR3 region has the DNA TGTGCCAGCAGCTTAGGGGTTGTCGGGGGGAATGAGCAGTTCTTC. Protein sequence: CASSLGVVGGNEQFF. The entire variable domain, with the rest obtained from reference TRBV7-2 and TRBJ2-1, is as follows: GAGVSQSPSNKVTEKGKDVELRCDPISGHTALYWYRQSLGQGLEFLIYFQGNSAPDKSGLPSDRFSAERTGGSVSTLTIQRTQQEDSAVYLCASSLGVVGGNEQFFGPGTRLTVL.

This clone was seen a single time. The chain has TRBV7-8 and TRBJ1-4; no definite D call. Trimming left V 5 bases short and J 4 bases short, with 17 bases between. Germline V CDR1 and CDR2: SGHVS, FQNEAQ. The CDR3 contains 16 residues. The chain's CDR3 is CASSRPAGAGNEKLFF. The CDR3 DNA is TGTGCCAGCAGCCGCCCGGCGGGCGCGGGTAATGAAAAACTGTTTTTT.

This sequence joins TRBV7-2 and TRBJ1-5; D not certain. The germline V gene has CDR1 SGHTA and CDR2 FQGNSA. Trimming left V 1 base short and J 5 bases short, with 6 bases between. This CDR3 has 13 amino acids. In DNA form, the CDR3 reads TGTGCCAGCAGCTTAGACACCTATCAGCCCCAGCATTTT. Its protein is CASSLDTYQPQHF.

The chain combines TRBV28 with TRBJ1-1, with 9 bases that match TRBD1. V shed 3 bases and J 4 bases; nucleotides not matched to a gene: 3. In germline, CDR1 is MDHEN, CDR2 SYDVKM. The CDR3 spans 14 residues. The CDR3 loop reads CASSFLQGATEAFF. The DNA for the CDR3 is TGTGCCAGCAGTTTTTTACAGGGGGCCACTGAAGCTTTCTTT.

This rearrangement joins TRBV7-2 to TRBJ2-5; possibly TRBD1 for D (5 bases). Germline CDR1 reads SGHTA; CDR2 reads FQGNSA. V lost 5 bases, J lost 4 bases, and 17 bases lay in between. There are 15 residues in the CDR3. CDR3 residues: CASSPLVGVGETQYF. The CDR3 nucleotides read TGTGCCAGCAGCCCCTTAGTAGGGGTTGGAGAGACCCAGTACTTC.

The rearrangement links TRBV7-2 to TRBJ2-2, with TRBD1 matching 8 bases. Looked up from germline, CDR1 is SGHTA and CDR2 is FQGNSA. This CDR3 comprises 14 residues. Trimming removed 7 bases from V and 4 bases from J; junction bases left unmatched: 5. The CDR3 DNA reads TGTGCCAGCAACCGGGACAGGCCCACCGGGGAGCTGTTTTTT. It is translated as CASNRDRPTGELFF.

The rearrangement joins TRBV28 to TRBJ2-7; 7 bases fit TRBD2. Germline-derived CDR1 and CDR2 are MDHEN and SYDVKM. The CDR3 runs 14 residues. V lost 5 bases, J lost 7 bases, and 11 bases stayed unmatched. The CDR3 nucleotides are TGTGCCAGCAGTACCGCTCTCGGGGGGTATGAGCAGTACTTC. Translation gives CASSTALGGYEQYF.

This clone was observed a single time. The CDR3 region is CASSFRTGTGANVLTF. The CDR3 nucleotides read TGTGCCAGCAGTTTCCGGACCGGGACTGGGGCCAACGTCCTGACTTTC. V is TRBV27 and J is TRBJ2-6; D perhaps matches TRBD2 (5 bases). The CDR3 covers 16 residues. V shed 3 bases and J shed 2 bases, with 11 bases lying between them. From germline, CDR1 is MNHEY and CDR2 SMNVEV (reference sequence). The variable domain in full, completed from reference TRBV27 and TRBJ2-6, reads EAQVTQNPRYLITVTGKKLTVTCSQNMNHEYMSWYRQDPGLGLRQIYYSMNVEVTDKGDVPEGYKVSRKEKRNFPLILESPSPNQTSLYFCASSFRTGTGANVLTFGAGSRLTVL.